The rows below give T cell receptor beta chains drawn from one sample of a study of CD8+ T cells in alopecia areata. Clones were sequenced by immunoSEQ multiplex PCR, and TCRdb holds only the in-frame ones, with some missing. The sample lists some 190,000 clones; 60% were seen once. Sequencing was performed on CD4+ T cells sorted from blood, taken at week 24, from a patient treated with tofacitinib. The receptors were gathered from a human donor with alopecia areata. Each CDR3 is given with its conserved first and last residue. D genes are given only for firm matches.

d_call v_call cdr3_aa
NA TRBV18 CASSPLGGTEAFF
NA TRBV30 CAWSSGSDQPQHF
NA TRBV30 CAWSGKGVGTDTQYF
TRBD2 TRBV27 CASSWLAGGWEQFF
NA TRBV2 CASSEVVQPQHF
NA TRBV27 CASSSTVSYGYTF
NA TRBV29-1 CSVRQTMNTEAFF
NA TRBV5-6 CASSFDSGYTF
NA TRBV20-1 CSATRGETQYF
TRBD1 TRBV29-1 CSVATGTGLQPQHF
NA TRBV25-1 CASSAWTTGVGYTF
NA TRBV14 CASTSTLNTEAFF
NA TRBV5-1 CASSKTGADTQYF
NA TRBV29-1 CSVAGTQNTEAFF
TRBD1 TRBV6-4 CASSDSIQGTGELFF
NA TRBV30 CAWNDANYGYTF
NA TRBV20-1 CSARNTGELFF
NA TRBV30 CAWSVPGGYTF
TRBD2 TRBV27 CASSPRFLPGGSYEQYF
TRBD1 TRBV11-2 CASSLAPGQGQETQYF
NA TRBV14 CASSPRGTGELFF
NA TRBV19 CASKVQGQETQYF
TRBD1 TRBV2 CASSEDRGRREQYF
NA TRBV4-3 CASSQDGRRLAGELFF
NA TRBV29-1 CSVEEHDRSGGYTF
TRBD2 TRBV7-2 CASSLVVAGGRYEQYF
TRBD2 TRBV9 CASTRSSGGYNEQFF
NA TRBV2 CASSEGVGFGGETQYF
NA TRBV30 CAWSGTSSGANVLTF
NA TRBV30 CAWSEGATNEKLFF
TRBD2 TRBV28 CASSLISGPETQYF
TRBD2 TRBV6-6 CASIPGLAGYNEQFF
NA TRBV2 CASRDGNQPQHF
NA TRBV13 CASSPRGNTEAFF
NA TRBV6-5 CASSIQGNQPQHF
NA TRBV4-3 CASSQDHWVQPQHF
TRBD1 TRBV7-2 CASSSRTGNRGYTF
NA TRBV29-1 CSVERDGGMRAFF
NA TRBV30 CAWSAGVGEQFF
NA TRBV2 CASRENEAFF
NA TRBV29-1 CSVEEVQNYNEQFF
TRBD1 TRBV25-1 CASSDQGGNTEAFF
NA TRBV7-2 CASTQGTDGYTF
NA TRBV30 CAWSGYGNLLHF
NA TRBV5-1 CASSLDSQGLNTEAFF
NA TRBV30 CAWSPRPGANTGELFF
NA TRBV7-2 CASSLSGTDTQYF
NA TRBV15 CATSRPDSNQPQHF